Below, 22 T cell receptor beta chains from the same sample are listed, as sequenced in a study of T cell repertoires in cytomegalovirus infection (dated by TCRdb to about 2019). Sequencing relied on an Illumina HiSeq 1500. TCRdb reanalyzed the raw reads on its own, using fastp at Q25 for trimming and MiXCR for clone calling, and kept in-frame beta chains. Entries are consolidated by CDR3 protein sequence, retaining the most common genes and DNA. The sample table shows around 550,000 distinct CDR3 sequences, and around a quarter are seen once. Around 13% of the sample rests with the top ten. The specimen sequenced was PBMCs. All receptors derive from a human donor in good health (CMV status not recorded). Some clones in this sample may be carry-over from other donors' samples.

This clonotype came up many times. V gene TRBV11-2 combines with J gene TRBJ2-1, with 7 positions matching TRBD1. The CDR3 length is 12 residues. Losses at the gene ends were 5 bases for V and 7 bases for J; bases not matched to a gene: 2. Germline V gives CDR1 SGHAT, CDR2 FQNNGV. The CDR3 DNA follows: TGTGCCAGCAGCCAGGACAGGAATGAGCAGTTCTTC. Residues: CASSQDRNEQFF. The variable domain in full, with the rest retrieved from reference TRBV11-2 and TRBJ2-1, is EAGVAQSPRYKIIEKRQSVAFWCNPISGHATLYWYQQILGQGPKLLIQFQNNGVVDDSQLPKDRFSAERLKGVDSTLKIQPAKLEDSAVYLCASSQDRNEQFFGPGTRLTVL.

This clonotype was counted between two and nine times. The chain combines TRBV7-2 with TRBJ2-1; TRBD1 is a possible D gene (6 bases). The ends were cut back, 5 bases at V and 10 bases at J, with 18 bases in the middle. This CDR3 contains 14 residues. From germline, CDR1 is SGHTA and CDR2 FQGNSA. The CDR3, as DNA: TGTGCCAGCAGCCTAACCCGGGACACTTACGAGCAGTTCTTC. Protein sequence: CASSLTRDTYEQFF.

This clonotype was seen repeatedly, ten times or more. The chain couples TRBV7-2 to TRBJ2-3; D possibly corresponds to TRBD2 (6 bases). Trimming cost V 0 bases and J 4 bases, with 11 bases left between them. The CDR3 runs 15 residues. Germline values: CDR1 SGHTA, CDR2 FQGNSA. Here the CDR3 reads CASSLAEGRPDTQYF. As DNA, the CDR3 is TGTGCCAGCAGCTTAGCTGAGGGGAGGCCAGATACGCAGTATTTT.

This clonotype was picked up a small number of times. The chain combines TRBV7-3 with TRBJ2-7; 12 bases are a match to TRBD2. Germline values: CDR1 SGHTA, CDR2 FQGTGA. Germline trimming cut 5 bases from V and 6 bases from J; bases unmatched to any gene: 8. The CDR3 loop spans 15 amino acids. As DNA, the CDR3 is TGTGCCAGCAGCCTTTCGGGACTAGCGGGCGGCGAGCAGTACTTC. It is translated as CASSLSGLAGGEQYF.

This chain uses TRBV11-2 with TRBJ1-1, with D unresolved. V lost 2 bases and J 0 bases, leaving 16 bases between the germline ends. The CDR3 consists of 17 residues. Germline V gene data show CDR1 as SGHAT and CDR2 as FQNNGV. Written as DNA, the CDR3 is TGTGCCAGCAGCTTATGGGGTCTTGTGGCCATGAACACTGAAGCTTTCTTT. Encoded protein: CASSLWGLVAMNTEAFF.

At least ten counts were recorded for this clonotype. This chain joins TRBV7-3 and TRBJ1-1; D is ambiguous. This CDR3 is 13 amino acids long. Germline V CDR1 and CDR2: SGHTA, FQGTGA. The V end lost 6 bases, the J end lost 1 base, and 9 bases lay between the germline ends. The CDR3 coding sequence is TGTGCCAGCAGTCAACAGACGAACACTGAAGCTTTCTTT. Its protein product is CASSQQTNTEAFF.

This chain joins TRBV9 and TRBJ2-1; 8 bases line up with TRBD2. The CDR3 is made up of 15 amino acids. V lost 0 bases and J lost 3; bases outside the gene matches: 2. CDR1 and CDR2 (germline): SGDLS, YYNGEE. The CDR3 reads CASSVAAGDYNEQFF. CDR3 nucleotide sequence: TGTGCCAGCAGCGTAGCAGCGGGAGACTACAATGAGCAGTTCTTC. The variable domain in full, with the rest retrieved from reference TRBV9 and TRBJ2-1, is DSGVTQTPKHLITATGQRVTLRCSPRSGDLSVYWYQQSLDQGLQFLIQYYNGEERAKGNILERFSAQQFPDLHSELNLSSLELGDSALYFCASSVAAGDYNEQFFGPGTRLTVL.

V gene TRBV5-5 combines with J gene TRBJ2-5; no clear D. V was cut by 4 bases and J by 0 bases, with 13 bases left in between. The CDR3 spans 15 residues. Per germline, CDR1 SGHKS and CDR2 YYEKEE (reference sequence). CDR3 nucleotide sequence: TGTGCCAGCAGCCGCGCACCCTGGGACCAAGAGACCCAGTACTTC. Translating gives CASSRAPWDQETQYF.

The rearrangement links TRBV10-1 to TRBJ2-3; no reliable D call. There are 15 residues in the CDR3. Germline-derived CDR1 and CDR2 are WNHNN and SYGVQD (reference sequence). V lost 4 bases, J lost 0 bases, and 11 bases lay in between. The DNA for the CDR3 is TGCGCCAGCAGTGCAAGGCACCATAGCACAGATACGCAGTATTTT. This sequence encodes CASSARHHSTDTQYF.

This clonotype was observed a few times. J is TRBJ1-2 and V is TRBV19; D might be TRBD1 (6 bases). The V gene's germline CDR1 is LNHDA and CDR2 SQIVND (reference sequence). This CDR3 is 14 amino acids long. V was shortened by 5 bases and J by 2 bases, with 12 bases between the two germline ends. CDR3 residues: CASSRDTGNYGYTF. In nucleotides, the CDR3 is TGTGCCAGTAGTCGGGACACCGGGAACTATGGCTACACCTTC.

This chain uses TRBV28 with TRBJ2-5; 9 bases agree with TRBD1. CDR3 length: 15 residues. Germline V gene sequence: CDR1 MDHEN, CDR2 SYDVKM. The ends lost 6 bases at V and 2 bases at J; junction bases unmatched: 7. CDR3 DNA: TGTGCCAGCAGACCCCAGGACAGGGGACAAGAGACCCAGTACTTC. The encoded protein is CASRPQDRGQETQYF.

This clonotype occurred a few times. The chain combines TRBV5-4 with TRBJ2-3; the match to TRBD2 covers 9 bases. The CDR3 runs to 16 residues. In germline, CDR1 is SGHNT, CDR2 YYREEE (reference sequence). J was trimmed by 5 bases and V by 0 bases; bases with no gene match: 7. The CDR3 DNA sequence: TGTGCCAGCAGCTTGGGGGGCGGGAGGGCCAAAGATACGCAGTATTTT. As protein: CASSLGGGRAKDTQYF.

This clonotype was found a few times. V gene TRBV6-2 or TRBV6-3 combines with J gene TRBJ2-7, with D tentatively TRBD1 (6 bases). With 8 bases removed from V and 2 bases from J, the gap between germline ends came to 10 bases. Germline V gene sequence: CDR1 MNHEY, CDR2 SVGEGT. The CDR3 has 12 amino acids. Here the CDR3 reads CASGRTAYEQYF. Here the CDR3 DNA reads TGTGCCAGCGGACGGACAGCCTACGAGCAGTACTTC.

This chain connects TRBV6-2 or TRBV6-3 to TRBJ2-1; tentatively, D is TRBD1 or TRBD2 (6 bases each). V lost 0 bases, J lost 5 bases, and 20 bases lay in between. CDR1 and CDR2 from the germline V gene are MNHEY and SVGEGT. The CDR3 sequence is 18 residues long. The CDR3 loop reads CASSYSTLRGWGDNEQFF. CDR3 bases: TGTGCCAGCAGTTACTCGACCCTCAGGGGTTGGGGGGACAATGAGCAGTTCTTC.

This clonotype was detected a few times. V and J are TRBV7-8 and TRBJ2-1, with a possible D match to TRBD1 (5 bases). CDR1 and CDR2 (germline): SGHVS, FQNEAQ. The length of the CDR3 is 17 residues. Trimming left V 1 base short and J 0 bases short, with 13 bases between. The CDR3 DNA reads TGTGCCAGCAGCTTAGGTGGGGCCACGAGCTCCTACAATGAGCAGTTCTTC. It encodes CASSLGGATSSYNEQFF.

J is TRBJ2-7 and V is TRBV6-2 or TRBV6-3; TRBD2 matches 8 bases. The ends lost 3 bases at V and 5 bases at J; junction bases unmatched: 6. Germline CDR1 MNHEY, CDR2 SVGEGT. This CDR3 region has 14 residues. The CDR3 coding sequence is TGTGCCAGCAGTTATGCCGGGACTAGTAACGAGCAGTACTTC. Encoded protein: CASSYAGTSNEQYF.

This clonotype was recorded many times. The chain couples TRBV30 to TRBJ1-1, with D hard to call. Germline V gene data show CDR1 as GTSNPN and CDR2 as SVGIG (reference sequence). The CDR3 is 13 amino acids. V was trimmed by 4 bases and J by 8 bases, leaving 17 bases between them. The CDR3 spells CAWISDGLREAFF. The CDR3 region has the DNA TGTGCCTGGATATCGGACGGCTTGAGAGAAGCTTTCTTT.

The V call is TRBV29-1, the J call TRBJ2-2, with D perhaps TRBD1 (6 bases). V lost 6 bases and J 1 base, leaving 12 bases between the germline ends. CDR3 size: 14 residues. The germline CDR1 and CDR2 sequences are SQVTM and ANQGSEA. CDR3 residues: CSVRQERNTGELFF. The CDR3 region has the DNA TGCAGCGTACGACAGGAACGGAACACCGGGGAGCTGTTTTTT.

The rearrangement links TRBV7-9 to TRBJ1-1; TRBD1 agrees at 7 bases. J was trimmed by 3 bases and V by 6 bases; bases with no gene match: 7. The CDR3 length is 14 residues. CDR1 SEHNR and CDR2 FQNEAQ come from the germline V gene (reference sequence). The CDR3 protein is CASRQTGFDTEAFF. Here the CDR3 DNA reads TGTGCCAGCAGGCAGACAGGGTTTGACACTGAAGCTTTCTTT.

The genes are TRBV11-2 and TRBJ2-5, with no clear D. V dropped 6 bases and J dropped 0 bases, with 5 bases sitting between them. This CDR3 has 12 residues. The V gene's germline CDR1 is SGHAT and CDR2 FQNNGV. CDR3 protein: CASRGYQETQYF. CDR3 nucleotide sequence: TGTGCCAGCAGGGGGTACCAAGAGACCCAGTACTTC.

This clonotype has only a few counts. The genes are TRBV27 and TRBJ2-7; perhaps TRBD1 as D (6 bases). The CDR3 is made up of 15 amino acids. The V end lost 5 bases, the J end lost 0 bases, and 14 bases lay between the germline ends. Germline V CDR1 and CDR2: MNHEY, SMNVEV (reference sequence). The CDR3 sequence is CASSLQGPSSYEQYF. CDR3 nucleotides: TGTGCCAGCAGTCTTCAGGGGCCCAGCTCCTACGAGCAGTACTTC.

This clonotype was counted many times. The chain is built from TRBV7-2 and TRBJ2-1, with 8 positions matching TRBD2. With 3 bases clipped from V and 3 bases from J, the junction kept 1 base outside the gene matches. The germline CDR1 and CDR2 sequences are SGHTA and FQGNSA. The CDR3 length is 14 residues. Written as DNA, the CDR3 is TGTGCCAGCAGCTTGAGCGGGAGCTACAATGAGCAGTTCTTC. Amino acids: CASSLSGSYNEQFF.